Below are 2 T cell receptor beta chains sequenced from a single sample in a study of beta chain features in type 1 diabetes. Investigators reverse transcribed all isolated RNA, so they sequenced expressed TCRB transcripts. Only in-frame clones appear in the TCRdb table, and some are missing; sequencing was by immunoSEQ multiplex PCR. The sample yields under 70,000 clones, 55% to 75% seen once. Study findings and constraints: For Type 1 diabetes patients, all four CD4+ subsets carried TCRB CDR3s that were moderately but significantly shorter.

These receptors have no identified antigens. Material for sequencing was stem cell memory CD4+ T cells from blood. The source is a woman in her 30s with type 1 diabetes.

This clone was observed a handful of times. This chain joins TRBV19 and TRBJ2-1, with D unclear. CDR1 and CDR2 (germline): LNHDA, SQIVND (reference sequence). The CDR3 spans 14 residues. The V end was cut by 3 bases, the J end by 0 bases, with 6 bases between. CDR3 amino acids: CASSMHNSYNEQFF. CDR3 DNA sequence: TGTGCCAGTAGTATGCACAACTCCTACAATGAGCAGTTCTTC.

The table lists this clone with a few counts. This sequence joins TRBV18 and TRBJ2-5; 9 positions match TRBD1. Looked up from germline, CDR1 is KGHSH and CDR2 is LQKENI. Germline trimming cut 6 bases from V and 3 bases from J; bases unmatched to any gene: 8. The CDR3 has 15 amino acids. The CDR3 DNA sequence: TGTGCCAGCTCCCGGGGACAGGGTAATGAAGAGACCCAGTACTTC. Translation: CASSRGQGNEETQYF.